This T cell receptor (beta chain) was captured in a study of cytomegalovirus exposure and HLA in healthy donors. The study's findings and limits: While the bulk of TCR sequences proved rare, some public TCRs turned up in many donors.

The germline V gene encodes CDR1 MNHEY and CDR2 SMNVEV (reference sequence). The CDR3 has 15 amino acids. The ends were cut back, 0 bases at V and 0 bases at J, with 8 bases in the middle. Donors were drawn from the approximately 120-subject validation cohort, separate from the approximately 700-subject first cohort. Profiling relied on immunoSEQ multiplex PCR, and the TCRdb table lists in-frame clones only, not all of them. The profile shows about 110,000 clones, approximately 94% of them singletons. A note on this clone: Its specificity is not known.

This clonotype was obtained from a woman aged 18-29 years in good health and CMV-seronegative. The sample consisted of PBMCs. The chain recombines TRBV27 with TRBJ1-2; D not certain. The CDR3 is CASSLSGDPNYGYTF. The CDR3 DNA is TGTGCCAGCAGTTTATCGGGCGACCCTAACTATGGCTACACCTTC.